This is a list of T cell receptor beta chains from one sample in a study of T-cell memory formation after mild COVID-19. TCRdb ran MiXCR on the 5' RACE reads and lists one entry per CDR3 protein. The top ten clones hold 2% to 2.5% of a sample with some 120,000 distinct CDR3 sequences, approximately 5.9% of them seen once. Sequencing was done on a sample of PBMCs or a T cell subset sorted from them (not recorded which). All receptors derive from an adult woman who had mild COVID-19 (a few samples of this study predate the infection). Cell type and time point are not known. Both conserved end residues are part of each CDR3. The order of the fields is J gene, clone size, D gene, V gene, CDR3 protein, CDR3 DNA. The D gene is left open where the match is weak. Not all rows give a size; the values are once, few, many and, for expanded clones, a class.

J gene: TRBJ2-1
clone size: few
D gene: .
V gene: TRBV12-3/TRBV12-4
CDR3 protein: CASGGPWVSVEQFF
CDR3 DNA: TGTGCCAGCGGGGGGCCCTGGGTATCGGTTGAGCAGTTCTTC

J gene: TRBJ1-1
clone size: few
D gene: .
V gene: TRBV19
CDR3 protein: CASSTWQVNTEAFF
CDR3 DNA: TGTGCCAGTAGTACCTGGCAAGTGAACACTGAAGCTTTCTTT

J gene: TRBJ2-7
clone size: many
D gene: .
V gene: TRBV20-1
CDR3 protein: CSAPRPGSYEQYF
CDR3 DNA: TGCAGTGCTCCGCGACCAGGCTCCTACGAGCAGTACTTC

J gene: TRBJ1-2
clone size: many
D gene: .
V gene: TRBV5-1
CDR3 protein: CASSFRGTNYGYTF
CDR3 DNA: TGCGCCAGCAGCTTCCGGGGGACTAACTATGGCTACACCTTC

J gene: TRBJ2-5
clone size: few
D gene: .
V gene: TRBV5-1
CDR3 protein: CASSLTGILETQYF
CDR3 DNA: TGCGCCAGCAGCTTGACCGGGATATTAGAGACCCAGTACTTC

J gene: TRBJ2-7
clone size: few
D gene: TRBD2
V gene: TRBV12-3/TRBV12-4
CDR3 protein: CASSSPSGGDYEQYF
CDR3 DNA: TGTGCCAGCAGTTCCCCTAGCGGGGGGGACTACGAGCAGTACTTC

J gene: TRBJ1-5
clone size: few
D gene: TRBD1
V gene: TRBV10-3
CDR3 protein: CAISERDRPLLFDQPQHF
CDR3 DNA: TGTGCCATCAGTGAGAGGGACAGACCCCTCCTATTTGATCAGCCCCAGCATTTT

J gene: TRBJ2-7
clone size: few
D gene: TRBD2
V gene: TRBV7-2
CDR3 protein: CASSAPNRREGRPYEQYF
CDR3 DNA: TGTGCCAGCAGCGCACCCAACCGCCGGGAGGGCCGCCCCTACGAGCAGTACTTC

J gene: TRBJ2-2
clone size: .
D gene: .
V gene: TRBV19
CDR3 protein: CASSMEGVDTGELFF
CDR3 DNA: TGTGCCAGTAGTATGGAGGGAGTAGACACCGGGGAGCTGTTTTTT

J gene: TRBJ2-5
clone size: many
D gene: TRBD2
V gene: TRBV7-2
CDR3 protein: CASSLSLRLAGMETQYF
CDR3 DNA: TGTGCCAGCAGCTTATCCCTAAGACTAGCGGGAATGGAGACCCAGTACTTC

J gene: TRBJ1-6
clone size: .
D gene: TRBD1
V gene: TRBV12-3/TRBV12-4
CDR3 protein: CASSPRQGPPLHF
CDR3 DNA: TGTGCCAGCAGTCCGAGACAGGGTCCACCCCTCCACTTT

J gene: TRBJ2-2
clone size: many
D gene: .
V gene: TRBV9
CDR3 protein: CASSVAGFTGELFF
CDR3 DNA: TGTGCCAGCAGCGTAGCAGGGTTCACCGGGGAGCTGTTTTTT

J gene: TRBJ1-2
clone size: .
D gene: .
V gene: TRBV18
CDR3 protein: CASSPAGAILNYGYTF
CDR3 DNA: TGTGCCAGCTCACCGGCAGGGGCTATCCTTAACTATGGCTACACCTTC

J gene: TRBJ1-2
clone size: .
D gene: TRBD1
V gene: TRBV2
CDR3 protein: CASRTGDYYGYTF
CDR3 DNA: TGTGCCAGTCGGACAGGGGACTACTATGGCTACACCTTC

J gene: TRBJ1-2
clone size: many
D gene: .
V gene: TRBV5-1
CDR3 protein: CASSLSGFNYGYTF
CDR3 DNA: TGCGCCAGCAGCTTGAGCGGATTTAACTATGGCTACACCTTC

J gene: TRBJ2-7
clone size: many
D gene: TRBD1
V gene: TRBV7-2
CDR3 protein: CASSLGYRGSYEQYF
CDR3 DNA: TGTGCCAGCAGCTTGGGCTACAGGGGATCCTACGAGCAGTACTTC

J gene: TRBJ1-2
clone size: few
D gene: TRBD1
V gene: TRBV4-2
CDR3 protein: CASSQSLTGRHGYTF
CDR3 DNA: TGTGCCAGCAGCCAAAGCCTGACAGGGCGCCATGGCTACACCTTC

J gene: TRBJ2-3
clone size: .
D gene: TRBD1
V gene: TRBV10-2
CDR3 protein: CASSEGQGVGADTQYF
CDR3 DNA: TGCGCCAGCAGTGAGGGACAGGGGGTAGGCGCAGATACGCAGTATTTT

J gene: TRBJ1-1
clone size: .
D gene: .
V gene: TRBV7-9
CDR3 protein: CASSLRTGPNTEAFF
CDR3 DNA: TGTGCCAGCAGCTTGCGTACAGGACCAAACACTGAAGCTTTCTTT

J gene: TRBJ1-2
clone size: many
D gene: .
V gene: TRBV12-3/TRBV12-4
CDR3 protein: CASSLDGSYYGYTF
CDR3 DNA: TGTGCCAGCAGTTTAGATGGCAGTTACTATGGCTACACCTTC

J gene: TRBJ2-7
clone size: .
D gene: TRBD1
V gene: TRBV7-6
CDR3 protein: CASSARLTGAEQYF
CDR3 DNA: TGTGCCAGCAGCGCCCGTCTAACAGGGGCCGAGCAGTACTTC

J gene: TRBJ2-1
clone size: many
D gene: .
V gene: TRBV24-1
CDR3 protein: CATSGGPYNEQFF
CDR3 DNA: TGTGCCACTAGCGGCGGCCCCTACAATGAGCAGTTCTTC

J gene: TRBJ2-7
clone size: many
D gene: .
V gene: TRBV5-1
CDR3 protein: CASSLAGRSEQYF
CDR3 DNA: TGCGCCAGCAGCTTGGCGGGCAGGAGCGAGCAGTACTTC

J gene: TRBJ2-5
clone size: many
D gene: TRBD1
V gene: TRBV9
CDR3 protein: CASSVDSGDRARETQYF
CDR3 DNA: TGTGCCAGCAGCGTAGATTCCGGGGACAGGGCCCGAGAGACCCAGTACTTC

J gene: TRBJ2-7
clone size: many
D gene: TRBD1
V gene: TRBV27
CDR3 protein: CASSLRTGPYEQYF
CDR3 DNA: TGTGCCAGCAGCCTAAGGACAGGCCCCTACGAGCAGTACTTC

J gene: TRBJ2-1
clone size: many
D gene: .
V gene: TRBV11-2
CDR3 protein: CASSPRGLSSYNEQFF
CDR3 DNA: TGTGCCAGCAGCCCCAGAGGCTTAAGCTCCTACAATGAGCAGTTCTTC

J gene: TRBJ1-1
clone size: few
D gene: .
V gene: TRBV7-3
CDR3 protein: CASSLTVGAEAFF
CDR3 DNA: TGTGCCAGCAGCTTGACTGTTGGGGCTGAAGCTTTCTTT

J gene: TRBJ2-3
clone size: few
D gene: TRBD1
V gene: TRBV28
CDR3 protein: CASSSTQGLGTDTQYF
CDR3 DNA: TGTGCCAGCAGTTCAACACAGGGGCTGGGCACAGATACGCAGTATTTT

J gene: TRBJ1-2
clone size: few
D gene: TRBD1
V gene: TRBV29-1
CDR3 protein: CSVTGHNYGYTF
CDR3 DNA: TGCAGCGTGACAGGGCATAACTATGGCTACACCTTC

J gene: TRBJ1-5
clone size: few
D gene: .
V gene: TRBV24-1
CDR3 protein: CATIRGRGRGPGYSNQPQHF
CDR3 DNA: TGTGCCACCATCCGGGGCAGGGGACGTGGTCCTGGTTATAGCAATCAGCCCCAGCATTTT

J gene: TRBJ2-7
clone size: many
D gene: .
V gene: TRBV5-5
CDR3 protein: CASSLADPGTPGEQYF
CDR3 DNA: TGTGCCAGCAGCTTGGCGGACCCGGGGACCCCGGGCGAGCAGTACTTC

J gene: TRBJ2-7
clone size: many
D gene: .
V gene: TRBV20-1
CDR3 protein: CSAPSGTHEQYF
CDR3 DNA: TGCAGTGCTCCGTCCGGGACCCACGAGCAGTACTTC

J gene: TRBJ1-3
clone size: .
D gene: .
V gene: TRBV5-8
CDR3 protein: CASSLGRGRSGNTIYF
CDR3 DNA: TGTGCCAGCAGCTTGGGCCGGGGCCGATCTGGAAACACCATATATTTT

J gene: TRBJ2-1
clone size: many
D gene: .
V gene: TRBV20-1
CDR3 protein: CSARDPLSLEQFF
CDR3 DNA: TGCAGTGCTAGAGATCCCCTATCTTTGGAGCAGTTCTTC

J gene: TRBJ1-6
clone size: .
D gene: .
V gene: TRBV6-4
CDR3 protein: CASRIRANNSPLHF
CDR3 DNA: TGTGCCAGCAGAATCCGGGCCAATAATTCACCCCTCCACTTT

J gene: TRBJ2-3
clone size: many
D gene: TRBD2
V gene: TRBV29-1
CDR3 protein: CSVGTSGLRTDTQYF
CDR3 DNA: TGCAGCGTTGGGACTAGCGGGCTTCGCACAGATACGCAGTATTTT

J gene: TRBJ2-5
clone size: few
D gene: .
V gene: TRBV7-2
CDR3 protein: CASSLARDSAKYF
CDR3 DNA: TGTGCCAGCAGCTTAGCGCGGGACTCCGCTAAGTACTTC

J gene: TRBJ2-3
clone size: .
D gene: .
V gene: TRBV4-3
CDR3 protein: CASSQAGTDTQYF
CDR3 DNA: TGCGCCAGCAGCCAAGCCGGTACAGATACGCAGTATTTT

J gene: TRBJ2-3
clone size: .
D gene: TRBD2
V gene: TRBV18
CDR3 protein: CASSPRSNSGGPNTQYF
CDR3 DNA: TGTGCCAGCTCACCAAGGAGTAATAGCGGGGGGCCCAATACGCAGTATTTT

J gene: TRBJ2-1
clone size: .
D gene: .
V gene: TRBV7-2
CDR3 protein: CASSLLYNEQFF
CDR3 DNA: TGTGCCAGCAGCTTATTGTACAATGAGCAGTTCTTC

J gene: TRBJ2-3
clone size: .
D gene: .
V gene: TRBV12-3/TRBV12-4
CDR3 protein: CASSSPAVVGTDTQYF
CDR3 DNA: TGTGCCAGCAGTTCACCCGCAGTCGTGGGAACAGATACGCAGTATTTT

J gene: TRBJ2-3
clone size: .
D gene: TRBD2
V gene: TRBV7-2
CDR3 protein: CASSLRTSLDTQYF
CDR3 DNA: TGTGCCAGCAGCTTACGGACTAGTCTCGATACGCAGTATTTT

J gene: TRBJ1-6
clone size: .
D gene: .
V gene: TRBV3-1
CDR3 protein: CASRESQGGYNSPLHF
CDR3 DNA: TGTGCCAGCAGAGAGTCTCAAGGAGGGTATAATTCACCCCTCCACTTT

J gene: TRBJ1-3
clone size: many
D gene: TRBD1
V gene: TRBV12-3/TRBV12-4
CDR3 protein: CASSSGRGPGNTIYF
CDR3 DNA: TGTGCCAGCAGTTCCGGGAGGGGGCCTGGAAACACCATATATTTT

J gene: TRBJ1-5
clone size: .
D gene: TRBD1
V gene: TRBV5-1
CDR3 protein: CASSLGTGVNQPQHF
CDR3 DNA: TGCGCCAGCAGCTTGGGGACAGGGGTAAATCAGCCCCAGCATTTT